This T cell receptor (beta chain) was sequenced for a study of T cells in Graves' hyperthyroidism and ophthalmopathy. The CDR3 is 16 amino acids. Germline V gives CDR1 SGHNT, CDR2 YYREEE (reference sequence). The V and J ends lost 4 bases and 5 bases respectively, with 22 bases between them. TCR beta CDR3 region amplification was performed from RNA transcripts. Primed by the HTBI set, a first-round RT-PCR was run on the TCR CDR3. TCRdb fed the multiplex PCR reads into MiXCR, producing one record per CDR3 protein. The sample has roughly 580,000 distinct CDR3 sequences; more than 11% are singletons. Every diagnosis used clinical symptoms, serum thyroxine and TRAb, thyroid ultrasound and orbital computed tomography.

Input material: blood. This receptor was identified in a woman in her 30s with Graves' hyperthyroidism that later progressed to Graves' ophthalmopathy. V usage is TRBV5-4 and J usage is TRBJ2-7; either TRBD1 or TRBD2 may supply D (6 bases each). The DNA of the CDR3 is TGTGCCAGCAGCACATTACAGGGAGGTCCTAAGAACGAGCAGTACTTC. Translated, it gives CASSTLQGGPKNEQYF.